This T cell receptor beta chain was sequenced for a study of T cell responses to AZD1222 COVID-19 vaccine. General study results and limits: The CD4 TCRs associated with vaccination extended across spike and predominated at 160-218 and 743-854. Rises in breadth and depth of Spike-specific TCRs came after two AZD1222 doses. Baseline seropositivity occurred in only a handful of AZD1222 recipients. Unmutated regions of variants are reportedly targeted by nearly half of spike-specific TCRs.

V was pared by 4 bases and J by 2 bases, with 14 bases between. Germline V CDR1 and CDR2: SGHNT, YYREEE (reference sequence). The CDR3 totals 15 residues. Repertoires were generated with immunoSEQ multiplex PCR, while TCRdb's copy carries only in-frame clones and drops some. The sample lists over 100,000 clones, around 90% occurring once. As to this clone: What it binds is not known.

This sequence joins TRBV5-4 and TRBJ2-3; D not certain. The source material was peripheral blood, sampled on day 0 of AZD1222 vaccination. This clonotype was obtained from an adult in good health. For the CDR3, the DNA is TGTGCCAGCAGCAATAAAGTCGCGAACACAGATACGCAGTATTTT. Translated: CASSNKVANTDTQYF. Looking up the rest from reference TRBV5-4 and TRBJ2-3 gives the full variable domain: ETGVTQSPTHLIKTRGQQVTLRCSSQSGHNTVSWYQQALGQGPQFIFQYYREEENGRGNFPPRFSGLQFPNYSSELNVNALELDDSALYLCASSNKVANTDTQYFGPGTRLTVL.